This TCR beta chain was captured in a study of tumor-infiltrating lymphocytes in primary liver carcinoma. This CDR3 is 13 amino acids long. V was trimmed by 3 bases and J by 5 bases, leaving 10 bases between them. This clonotype was recorded many times. Total RNA and DNA came together from approximately 20-30 mg of bulk tissue without cell sorting. A primer in the constant region served to generate TCR beta cDNA from 450 to 600 ng of total RNA. Researchers made the TCR beta libraries by running three nested multiplex PCR rounds with slightly modified ARM-PCR. PCR rounds one and two used TRBV1-TRBV30 forward primers with a C-beta reverse primer for 10 cycles each. MiXCR, applied by TCRdb to the multiplex PCR reads, yields one record per CDR3 protein. There are around 60,000 distinct CDR3 sequences in the sample; approximately 74% occur only once, and 30% to 40% lies in the top ten.

The source of this sequence is a man aged 40-49 years with primary liver carcinoma and hepatitis B virus infection. The J gene is TRBJ2-5, the V gene TRBV12-3 or TRBV12-4; maybe TRBD1 (6 bases). Sequenced input: liver tumor tissue from sampling region 4. The subset: tumor region T4, right-lateral pole. The CDR3 loop is CASSLSGVETQYF. In nucleotides, the CDR3 is TGTGCCAGCAGTTTGTCAGGGGTCGAGACCCAGTACTTC.